The clone carrying this T cell receptor (beta chain) occurred many times. Its antigen is still unknown. The CDR3 is 14 residues long. Looked up from germline, CDR1 is SGHKS and CDR2 is YYEKEE (reference sequence). V dropped 2 bases and J dropped 7 bases, with 12 bases sitting between them. The data derive from a study of T-cell reconstitution after alpha-beta-depleted transplantation in children. Overall study results and limits: It was reported that alpha-beta T cells came from several hundred expanded graft clones (about two months after transplant). Surviving recipient T cells and thymic progenitors accounted for the high day-60 TCRbeta diversity observed in some patients. T cells produced anew were the main source of T-cell counts and diversity one year after transplant.

Molecular barcoding with unique molecular identifiers was used for the TCRbeta library. TCRdb analysed the PCR reads with MiXCR anew, one entry per CDR3 protein. The sample includes 120,000 to 150,000 distinct CDR3 sequences, around 9% of them seen just once. The V gene is TRBV5-5, the J gene TRBJ1-4; tentatively, D is TRBD1 (5 bases). The origin of this receptor is a female patient younger than 10 who had a stem cell transplant for congenital amegakaryocytic thrombocytopenia, so the T cells may come from the graft donor. The sequenced sample was PBMCs, mostly from graft donor cells, obtained 180 days after TCRalphabeta/CD19-depleted stem cell transplant. The CDR3: CASSFEGIREKLFF. In DNA form, the CDR3 reads TGTGCCAGCAGCTTCGAGGGGATCCGTGAAAAACTGTTTTTT.